This paragraph reports one T cell receptor beta chain. Its antigen is undetermined. These data belong to a study of T-cell memory formation after mild COVID-19. Study-level findings and limits: Some clones that responded turned up in pre-infection memory, which suggests that cross-reactive memory joined in.

The V end lost 3 bases, the J end lost 1 base, and 13 bases lay between the germline ends. The CDR3 is made up of 15 amino acids. TCRdb re-derived calls from the 5' RACE reads in MiXCR, one entry per CDR3 protein. The sample lists around 49,000 distinct CDR3 sequences, roughly a quarter occurring once. The sequence was obtained from a man aged 18 to 29 who had mild COVID-19 (a few samples of this study predate the infection). Cell type and time point are not known. Sequencing was performed on PBMCs or a T cell subset sorted from them (not recorded which). The chain joins TRBV12-3 or TRBV12-4 to TRBJ2-7, with D perhaps TRBD1 (6 bases). The CDR3 DNA sequence: TGTGCCAGCAGTTTTAGTCGCAGGGGATCCTACGAGCAGTACTTC. This encodes CASSFSRRGSYEQYF.